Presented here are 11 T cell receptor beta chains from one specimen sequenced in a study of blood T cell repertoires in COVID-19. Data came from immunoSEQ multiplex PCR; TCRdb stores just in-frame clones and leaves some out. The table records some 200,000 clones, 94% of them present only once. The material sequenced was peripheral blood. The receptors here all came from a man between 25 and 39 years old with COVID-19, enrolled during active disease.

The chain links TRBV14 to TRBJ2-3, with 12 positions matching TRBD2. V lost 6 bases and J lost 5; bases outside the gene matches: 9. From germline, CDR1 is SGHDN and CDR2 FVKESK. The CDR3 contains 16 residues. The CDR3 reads CASSRTSGADIDTQYF. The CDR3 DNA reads TGTGCCAGCAGTCGGACTAGCGGGGCGGATATAGATACGCAGTATTTT.

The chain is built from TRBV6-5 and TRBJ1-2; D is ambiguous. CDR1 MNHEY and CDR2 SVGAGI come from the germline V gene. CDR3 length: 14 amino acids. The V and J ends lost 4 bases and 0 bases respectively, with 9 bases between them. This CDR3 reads CASSLAEANYGYTF. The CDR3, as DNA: TGTGCCAGCAGTTTGGCGGAAGCTAACTATGGCTACACCTTC.

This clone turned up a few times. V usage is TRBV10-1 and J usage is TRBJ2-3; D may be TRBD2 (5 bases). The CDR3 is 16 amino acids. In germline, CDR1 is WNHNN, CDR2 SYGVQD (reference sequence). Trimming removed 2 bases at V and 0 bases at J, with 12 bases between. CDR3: CASSEGLISSTDTQYF. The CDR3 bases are TGCGCCAGCAGTGAGGGACTCATATCTAGCACAGATACGCAGTATTTT.

In nucleotides, the CDR3 is TGTGCCAGCAGTTTCAGGGACAGGGCTTCTTCACCCCTCCACTTT. Its translation is CASSFRDRASSPLHF. The rearrangement links TRBV28 to TRBJ1-6; TRBD1 matches at 9 bases. This CDR3 comprises 15 residues. The ends lost 3 bases at V and 9 bases at J; junction bases unmatched: 6. Germline CDR1 MDHEN, CDR2 SYDVKM.

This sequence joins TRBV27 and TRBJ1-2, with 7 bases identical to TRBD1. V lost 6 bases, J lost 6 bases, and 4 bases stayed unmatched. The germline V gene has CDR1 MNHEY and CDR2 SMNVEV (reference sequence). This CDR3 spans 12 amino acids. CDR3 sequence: CASRATGHGYTF. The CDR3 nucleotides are TGTGCCAGCAGAGCGACAGGGCATGGCTACACCTTC.

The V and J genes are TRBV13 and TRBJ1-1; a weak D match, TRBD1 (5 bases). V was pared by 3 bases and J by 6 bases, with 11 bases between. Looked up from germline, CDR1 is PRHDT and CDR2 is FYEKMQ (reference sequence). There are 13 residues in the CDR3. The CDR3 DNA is TGTGCCAGCAGCTTCGGGGGTTGGGCTGAAGCTTTCTTT. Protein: CASSFGGWAEAFF. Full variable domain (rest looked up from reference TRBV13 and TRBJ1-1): AAGVIQSPRHLIKEKRETATLKCYPIPRHDTVYWYQQGPGQDPQFLISFYEKMQSDKGSIPDRFSAQQFSDYHSELNMSSLELGDSALYFCASSFGGWAEAFFGQGTRLTVV.

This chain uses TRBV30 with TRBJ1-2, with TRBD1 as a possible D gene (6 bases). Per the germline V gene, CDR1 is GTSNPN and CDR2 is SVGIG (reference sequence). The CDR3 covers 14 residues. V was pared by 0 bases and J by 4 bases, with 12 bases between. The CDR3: CAWSVVQGFYGYTF. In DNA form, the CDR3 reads TGTGCCTGGAGTGTAGTACAGGGATTCTATGGCTACACCTTC.

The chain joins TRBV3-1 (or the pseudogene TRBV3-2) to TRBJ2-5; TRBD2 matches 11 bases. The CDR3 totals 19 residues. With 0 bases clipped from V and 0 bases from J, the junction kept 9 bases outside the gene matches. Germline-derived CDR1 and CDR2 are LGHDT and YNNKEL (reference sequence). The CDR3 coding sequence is TGTGCCAGCAGCCAAGATCTATATCTAGCGGGGGGATACCAAGAGACCCAGTACTTC. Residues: CASSQDLYLAGGYQETQYF.

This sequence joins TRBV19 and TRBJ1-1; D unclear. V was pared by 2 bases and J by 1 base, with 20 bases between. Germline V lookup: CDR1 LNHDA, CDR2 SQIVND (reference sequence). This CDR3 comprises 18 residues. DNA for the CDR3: TGTGCCAGTAGTATAAGTTGGCAGTCACTCCCTAGGAACACTGAAGCTTTCTTT. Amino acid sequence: CASSISWQSLPRNTEAFF. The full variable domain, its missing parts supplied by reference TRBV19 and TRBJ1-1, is DGGITQSPKYLFRKEGQNVTLSCEQNLNHDAMYWYRQDPGQGLRLIYYSQIVNDFQKGDIAEGYSVSREKKESFPLTVTSAQKNPTAFYLCASSISWQSLPRNTEAFFGQGTRLTVV.

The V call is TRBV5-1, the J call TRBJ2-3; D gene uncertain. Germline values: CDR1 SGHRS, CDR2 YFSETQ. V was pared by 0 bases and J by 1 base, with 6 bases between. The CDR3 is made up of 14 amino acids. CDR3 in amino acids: CASSLERRTDTQYF. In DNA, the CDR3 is TGCGCCAGCAGCTTGGAGAGGCGCACAGATACGCAGTATTTT.

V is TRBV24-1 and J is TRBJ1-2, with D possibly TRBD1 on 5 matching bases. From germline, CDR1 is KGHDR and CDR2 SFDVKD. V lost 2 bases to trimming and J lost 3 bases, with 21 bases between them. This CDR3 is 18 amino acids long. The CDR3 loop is CATSDSSGDPGTDYGYTF. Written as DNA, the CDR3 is TGTGCCACCAGTGATTCCTCGGGGGACCCAGGGACCGACTATGGCTACACCTTC.